The 8 T cell receptor beta chains in this list originate from one sample, sequenced in a study of T cells after yellow fever vaccination. TCRdb itself ran the 5' RACE reads through MiXCR, one entry per CDR3 protein. Of around 500,000 distinct CDR3 sequences in the sample, 21% are singletons; the top ten hold about 17%. Sequencing was performed on PBMCs, taken 21 days after the first yellow fever vaccination. Receptors originate from a man younger than 35 who received the YFV17D yellow fever vaccine.

This clonotype occurred many times. This chain connects TRBV7-2 to TRBJ2-7, with 8 bases that match TRBD1. V shed 5 bases and J 2 bases; nucleotides not matched to a gene: 5. The CDR3 totals 14 residues. Germline CDR1 SGHTA, CDR2 FQGNSA. The CDR3 loop is CASSPQGGPYEQYV. In nucleotides, the CDR3 is TGTGCCAGCAGCCCACAGGGGGGACCCTACGAGCAGTACGTC.

In its sample, this clonotype was seen a few times. The V call is TRBV12-3 or TRBV12-4, the J call TRBJ2-2; D perhaps matches TRBD1 (6 bases). The CDR3 runs to 15 residues. Trimming stripped 8 bases from V and 4 bases from J, with 17 bases between. CDR3 region: CASGRQGSSTGELFF. CDR3 DNA: TGTGCCAGCGGGCGCCAGGGGTCGAGCACCGGGGAGCTGTTTTTT.

This clonotype was seen many times. This chain links TRBV5-1 with TRBJ2-5; D perhaps matches TRBD2 (6 bases). The length of the CDR3 is 13 residues. In germline, CDR1 is SGHRS, CDR2 YFSETQ. Trimming pared 2 bases from V and 5 bases from J, leaving 10 bases between. CDR3 sequence reads: CASSFAGLETQYF. Written as DNA, the CDR3 is TGCGCCAGCAGCTTCGCGGGGCTTGAGACCCAGTACTTC.

This clonotype was recorded a few times. The chain has TRBV18 and TRBJ1-1; D gene ambiguous. The CDR3 is 13 amino acids. Germline V lookup: CDR1 KGHSH, CDR2 LQKENI. V lost 3 bases and J lost 6, with 11 bases in between. Written as DNA, the CDR3 is TGTGCCAGCTCACCTCAACCACGGGCTGAAGCTTTCTTT. It specifies CASSPQPRAEAFF.

The chain employs TRBV20-1 and TRBJ1-5; 7 bases match TRBD1. The germline V gene encodes CDR1 DFQATT and CDR2 SNEGSKA (reference sequence). This CDR3 is 14 amino acids long. Trimming took 0 bases from V and 5 from J; bases not matched to a gene: 4. CDR3: CSARDDRDYQPQHF. The CDR3 region has the DNA TGCAGTGCTAGAGATGACAGGGACTATCAGCCCCAGCATTTT.

The chain recombines TRBV12-3 or TRBV12-4 with TRBJ2-7, with 8 bases aligning to TRBD2. V lost 2 bases to trimming and J lost 5 bases; unmatched junction nucleotides: 5. CDR3 length equals 14 residues. In DNA form, the CDR3 reads TGTGCCAGCAGTTTATATCTGGGACTAGACGAGCAGTACTTC. Translated: CASSLYLGLDEQYF.

This clonotype was counted only a few times. The chain joins TRBV4-3 to TRBJ1-5; D may be TRBD1 (6 bases). The V gene's germline CDR1 is LGHNA and CDR2 YSLEER. V gave up 4 bases and J gave up 1 base, with 11 bases separating them. The CDR3 loop spans 15 amino acids. In DNA form, the CDR3 reads TGCGCCAGCAGCCCGGGACACCTGAGCAATCAGCCCCAGCATTTT. The encoded protein is CASSPGHLSNQPQHF.

The sample holds many counts of this clonotype. The chain couples TRBV12-3 or TRBV12-4 to TRBJ1-1; D is undetermined. This CDR3 spans 14 amino acids. V shed 2 bases and J shed 0 bases, with 7 bases lying between them. CDR3 nucleotides: TGTGCCAGCAGTTTAAGTCAGTTGAACACTGAAGCTTTCTTT. It encodes CASSLSQLNTEAFF.